Detailed here is one TCR beta chain. Its antigen is unidentified. Sequencing was performed with immunoSEQ multiplex PCR; in TCRdb, only in-frame clones are kept and a portion is missing. The repertoire holds more than 20,000 clones, with 84% as singletons. This entry belongs to a study of PD-1 blockade in mismatch repair-deficient tumors. Findings and caveats of the study: Rapid post-treatment expansion, then contraction, generally preceding radiologic response, marked tumor-resident clones.

V dropped 2 bases and J dropped 0 bases, with 11 bases sitting between them. The length of the CDR3 is 15 residues. CDR1 is SGHRS and CDR2 is YFSETQ in the germline V gene. V gene TRBV5-1 combines with J gene TRBJ2-5; no definite D call. This sequence was found in an adult with mismatch repair-deficient cancer. The input for sequencing was peripheral blood, taken 2 weeks after starting pembrolizumab. The CDR3 DNA reads as TGCGCCAGCAGCTTATTATCGCGAGACCAAGAGACCCAGTACTTC. This encodes CASSLLSRDQETQYF.